This is a list of T cell receptor beta chains from one sample in a study of cytomegalovirus exposure and HLA in healthy donors. The repertoire was sequenced with immunoSEQ multiplex PCR; TCRdb's copy has only in-frame clones and lacks some. The table shows over 110,000 clones, with 75% to 85% occurring only once. The sequenced material came from PBMCs. The receptor set was obtained from a woman between 35 and 50 years old in good health and CMV-seropositive. Both conserved end residues are part of each CDR3. D genes are given only for firm matches. Not every row has a clone size; where given, it reads once, few, many or a size class.

abundance	v_gene	d_gene	j_gene	CDR3aa	CDR3nt
NA	TRBV19	TRBD1	TRBJ1-5	CASSRDRGRGYSNQPQHF	TGTGCCAGTAGTCGAGACAGGGGGAGGGGGTATAGCAATCAGCCCCAGCATTTT
NA	TRBV2	NA	TRBJ2-1	CASRYTQRAYNEQFF	TGTGCCAGCAGGTACACCCAGCGGGCATACAATGAGCAGTTCTTC
NA	TRBV28	TRBD2	TRBJ2-1	CASSLWTSGRRNEQFF	TGTGCCAGCAGTTTATGGACTAGCGGGAGGAGAAATGAGCAGTTCTTC
NA	TRBV6-1	NA	TRBJ1-2	CASLGQGSGYTF	TGTGCCAGCCTAGGGCAGGGGAGCGGCTACACCTTC
NA	TRBV29-1	NA	TRBJ2-2	CSVEGPGELFF	TGCAGCGTTGAGGGCCCCGGGGAGCTGTTTTTT
NA	TRBV10-3	TRBD2	TRBJ2-5	CATSELTSGRGWKKETQYF	TGTGCCACCAGTGAACTAACTAGCGGGAGGGGTTGGAAAAAGGAGACCCAGTACTTC
NA	TRBV14	TRBD1	TRBJ2-2	CASSQPGGRTGELFF	TGTGCCAGCAGCCAACCAGGGGGCAGAACCGGGGAGCTGTTTTTT
NA	TRBV11-2	TRBD1	TRBJ2-7	CASSLDMGQTYEQYF	TGTGCCAGCAGCTTAGATATGGGACAGACCTACGAGCAGTACTTC
NA	TRBV7-9	NA	TRBJ2-7	CASSPVSRDEQYF	TGTGCCAGCAGCCCCGTATCTCGGGACGAGCAGTACTTC
NA	TRBV5-1	NA	TRBJ2-2	CASSPTTDSPSGGELFF	TGCGCCAGCAGCCCGACCACGGACTCTCCCTCCGGGGGGGAGCTGTTTTTT
NA	TRBV27	NA	TRBJ2-2	CASSLRRVASNTGELFF	TGTGCCAGCAGTTTACGCAGGGTCGCATCGAACACCGGGGAGCTGTTTTTT
NA	TRBV2	NA	TRBJ2-7	CASSGLSREQYF	TGTGCCAGCAGTGGCCTCTCCCGGGAGCAGTACTTC
NA	TRBV6-5	TRBD1	TRBJ2-7	CASSRDRGYEQYF	TGTGCCAGCAGTCGAGACAGGGGTTACGAGCAGTACTTC
NA	TRBV7-9	NA	TRBJ2-3	CAPERISGDTQYF	TGTGCCCCCGAAAGGATTAGCGGAGATACGCAGTATTTT
NA	TRBV2	NA	TRBJ1-1	CASSDQGSNTEAFF	TGTGCCAGCAGTGATCAGGGGAGTAACACTGAAGCTTTCTTT
NA	TRBV6-1	TRBD1	TRBJ2-5	CASSDWTGGKETQYF	TGTGCCAGCAGTGATTGGACAGGGGGTAAAGAGACCCAGTACTTC
NA	TRBV6-6	TRBD2	TRBJ2-1	CASGTSGTQKGNEQFF	TGTGCCAGCGGGACTAGCGGGACACAAAAGGGGAATGAGCAGTTCTTC
NA	TRBV15	NA	TRBJ1-5	CATSLQGNQPQHF	TGTGCCACCAGCCTACAGGGCAATCAGCCCCAGCATTTT
NA	TRBV2	TRBD2	TRBJ2-2	CASSRLASTGELFF	TGTGCCAGCAGCCGACTAGCGTCCACCGGGGAGCTGTTTTTT
few	TRBV2	TRBD2	TRBJ2-1	CASNQRGTSYNEQFF	TGTGCCAGCAATCAGCGGGGAACCTCCTACAATGAGCAGTTCTTC
NA	TRBV5-1	TRBD1	TRBJ2-7	CASSLGQVGYEQYF	TGCGCCAGCAGCCTTGGACAGGTGGGCTACGAGCAGTACTTC
NA	TRBV19	NA	TRBJ2-1	CASSTPSPLYNEQFF	TGTGCCAGTAGTACCCCTAGCCCCCTTTACAATGAGCAGTTCTTC
NA	TRBV18	NA	TRBJ1-1	CASSPLQANTEAFF	TGTGCCAGCTCACCACTACAGGCGAACACTGAAGCTTTCTTT
few	TRBV11-2	NA	TRBJ1-1	CASSSYFNTEAFF	TGTGCCAGCAGCTCCTATTTTAACACTGAAGCTTTCTTT
NA	TRBV11-3	NA	TRBJ2-7	CASSSGLDYEQYF	TGTGCCAGCAGCTCGGGACTTGACTACGAGCAGTACTTC
NA	TRBV14	NA	TRBJ1-4	CASSRLLANEKLFF	TGTGCCAGCAGCCGGCTTCTAGCTAATGAAAAACTGTTTTTT
NA	TRBV15	NA	TRBJ2-1	CATSRGGTSNNEQFF	TGTGCCACCAGCAGAGGCGGGACTTCAAACAATGAGCAGTTCTTC
NA	TRBV28	TRBD1	TRBJ2-7	CASRLGDRGHEQYF	TGTGCCAGCAGACTGGGGGACAGGGGTCACGAGCAGTACTTC
NA	TRBV6-1	NA	TRBJ1-1	CASSESGGRTLGAFF	TGTGCCAGCAGTGAATCGGGGGGACGGACCCTGGGGGCTTTCTTT
NA	TRBV20-1	NA	TRBJ1-2	CSRGDYGYTF	TGCAGCCGCGGAGACTATGGCTACACCTTC
NA	TRBV29-1	NA	TRBJ2-1	CSVEKAASNNEQFF	TGCAGCGTTGAAAAGGCGGCTAGCAACAATGAGCAGTTCTTC
NA	TRBV29-1	NA	TRBJ2-1	CSVLRGRGGNEQFF	TGCAGCGTTTTAAGGGGGAGGGGGGGCAATGAGCAGTTCTTC
NA	TRBV5-1	TRBD2	TRBJ2-7	CASSLTSGIPEQYF	TGCGCCAGCAGCTTAACTAGCGGGATACCCGAGCAGTACTTC
NA	TRBV19	NA	TRBJ1-2	CASSFRGYGYTF	TGTGCCAGTAGCTTCAGGGGCTATGGCTACACCTTC
NA	TRBV5-4	TRBD1	TRBJ1-1	CASNRAGQGALTEAFF	TGTGCCAGCAACCGAGCGGGACAGGGGGCCTTGACTGAAGCTTTCTTT
once	TRBV4-1	NA	TRBJ2-1	CASSQDRAGSYNEQFF	TGCGCCAGCAGCCAAGACAGGGCCGGCTCCTACAATGAGCAGTTCTTC
NA	TRBV2	TRBD2	TRBJ2-1	CASSAVTSGYTYNEQFF	TGTGCCAGCAGTGCCGTAACTAGCGGGTATACCTACAATGAGCAGTTCTTC
NA	TRBV5-1	NA	TRBJ2-1	CASSLEAGSSYNEQFF	TGCGCCAGCAGCTTGGAGGCGGGGAGCTCCTACAATGAGCAGTTCTTC
NA	TRBV18	NA	TRBJ2-2	CASSPQRSNTGELFF	TGTGCCAGCTCACCTCAACGGTCGAACACCGGGGAGCTGTTTTTT
NA	TRBV9	TRBD1	TRBJ1-1	CASSVGWTGKNTEAFF	TGTGCCAGCAGCGTAGGGTGGACAGGGAAGAACACTGAAGCTTTCTTT
NA	TRBV7-2	NA	TRBJ2-3	CASSLAASTDTQYF	TGTGCCAGCAGCTTAGCGGCTAGCACAGATACGCAGTATTTT
NA	TRBV20-1	NA	TRBJ1-2	CSGARGYGYTF	TGCAGTGGGGCGCGGGGCTATGGCTACACCTTC
NA	TRBV9	NA	TRBJ2-7	CASSADSNQGEQYF	TGTGCCAGCAGCGCAGACAGTAACCAGGGCGAGCAGTACTTC
NA	TRBV7-2	NA	TRBJ2-7	CASRPGQSYEQYF	TGTGCCAGCAGACCTGGACAGAGCTACGAGCAGTACTTC
NA	TRBV29-1	TRBD1	TRBJ2-2	CSGAGTEKGGELFF	TGCAGCGGCGCCGGGACAGAAAAGGGCGGGGAGCTGTTTTTT
NA	TRBV15	NA	TRBJ1-3	CATSRDMNTIYF	TGTGCCACCAGCAGAGATATGAACACCATATATTTT
NA	TRBV2	NA	TRBJ2-2	CASRPLRGIKGDTGELFF	TGTGCCAGCAGGCCCCTAAGGGGCATAAAAGGGGACACCGGGGAGCTGTTTTTT
NA	TRBV15	NA	TRBJ1-5	CATSRDRVRNQPQHF	TGTGCCACCAGCAGAGATCGTGTACGGAATCAGCCCCAGCATTTT
NA	TRBV29-1	NA	TRBJ2-5	CSVRGRLEETQYF	TGCAGCGTTCGGGGTAGGTTAGAGGAGACCCAGTACTTC
few	TRBV5-1	NA	TRBJ1-4	CASSLDGFNEKLFF	TGCGCCAGCAGCTTGGACGGGTTTAATGAAAAACTGTTTTTT
NA	TRBV5-1	NA	TRBJ1-1	CASSLAVGLSEAFF	TGCGCCAGCAGCTTGGCCGTCGGGTTGTCTGAAGCTTTCTTT